The 19 T cell receptor beta chains below come from one sample, sequenced in a study of vaccination effects on CD4 cells after COVID-19 (dated by TCRdb to between 2020 and 2023). These receptors lack a known antigen. The receptor library was made with the immunoSEQ multiplex PCR assay. What TCRdb holds here is the immuneACCESS table cut down to in-frame rearrangements. Part of the clones is not present; checked against another copy, under half of the missing clones reflect an unresolved V gene, and the others are unexplained. This sample is represented by 65,000 or so clones; roughly three quarters of them were singletons. The top ten hold around 2.7% of the sample. In the ViraFEST assay, PBMC were stimulated with viral peptide pools, and TCR sequencing was then used to find antigen-specific CD4+ T cell clonotypes based on their expansion. After approximately 11 days of culture, CD4+ T cells were isolated with the EasySep CD4+ T cell isolation kit. The absence of prior SARS-CoV-2 infection in healthy vaccine recipients was confirmed by negative nucleocapsid antibodies before and after vaccination.

The input for sequencing was CD4+ T cells from PBMCs cultured with HCoV-NL63 spike peptides, taken before COVID-19 vaccination. Sample cell subset or site, as interpreted from the label and publication: HCoV-NL63 spike overlapping peptide pool stimulation. All receptors come from a human donor who received a COVID-19 vaccine.

This chain uses TRBV29-1 with TRBJ2-1, with 12 bases aligning to TRBD2. CDR3 length: 16 amino acids. V lost 7 bases and J lost 0; bases outside the gene matches: 7. Germline lookup yields CDR1 SQVTM and CDR2 ANQGSEA. This chain's CDR3 is CSALTSGGLSYNEQFF. The DNA of the CDR3 is TGCAGCGCCCTGACTAGCGGGGGTCTCTCCTACAATGAGCAGTTCTTC.

The gene calls are TRBV7-2 and TRBJ1-1; D not resolved. Trimming removed 3 bases from V and 5 bases from J, with 10 bases in between. The CDR3 sequence is 13 residues long. The germline gives CDR1 SGHTA, CDR2 FQGNSA. CDR3 region: CASSFAGRTEAFF. As DNA, the CDR3 is TGTGCCAGCAGCTTTGCGGGGAGGACTGAAGCTTTCTTT.

The rearrangement links TRBV19 to TRBJ1-2, with TRBD1 matching 10 bases. J lost 7 bases, V lost 3 bases, and 5 bases had no gene match. CDR1 is LNHDA and CDR2 is SQIVND in the germline V gene (reference sequence). The CDR3 runs 14 residues. The CDR3 region has the DNA TGTGCCAGTAGTATCGGGACAGGGGTTCGTGGCTACACCTTC. The encoded protein is CASSIGTGVRGYTF. The whole variable domain, filled in from reference TRBV19 and TRBJ1-2, reads DGGITQSPKYLFRKEGQNVTLSCEQNLNHDAMYWYRQDPGQGLRLIYYSQIVNDFQKGDIAEGYSVSREKKESFPLTVTSAQKNPTAFYLCASSIGTGVRGYTFGSGTRLTVV.

V and J are TRBV29-1 and TRBJ1-2; D is undetermined. The CDR3 length is 15 residues. V was cut by 1 base and J by 0 bases, with 12 bases left in between. The V gene's germline CDR1 is SQVTM and CDR2 ANQGSEA. CDR3 region: CSVEGVYSPNYGYTF. CDR3 in DNA: TGCAGCGTTGAAGGCGTGTACAGTCCTAACTATGGCTACACCTTC.

This clone was seen only a few times. The CDR3 sequence: CASSNRGPGANVLTF. The CDR3 DNA is TGTGCCAGCAGCAACAGGGGGCCTGGGGCCAACGTCCTGACTTTC. The rearrangement links TRBV7-6 to TRBJ2-6; 9 bases agree with TRBD1. V gave up 5 bases and J gave up 2 bases; unmatched junction bases: 1. Germline CDR1 is SGHVS and CDR2 is FNYEAQ. CDR3 length: 15 amino acids.

This sequence joins TRBV5-4 and TRBJ2-5; perhaps TRBD1 as D (6 bases). The CDR3 extends over 13 amino acids. V was clipped by 3 bases and J by 3 bases, with 9 bases between them. Per the germline V gene, CDR1 is SGHNT and CDR2 is YYREEE (reference sequence). The CDR3 nucleotides read TGTGCCAGCAGCTCCCGACAGGAAGAGACCCAGTACTTC. Translation gives CASSSRQEETQYF.

This CDR3 is CASSQDAVTGASNQPQHF. CDR3 in DNA: TGCGCCAGCAGCCAAGATGCCGTGACAGGTGCTAGCAATCAGCCCCAGCATTTT. The chain links TRBV4-1 to TRBJ1-5; weak D call: TRBD1 (6 bases). The CDR3 totals 18 residues. V dropped 0 bases and J dropped 0 bases, with 15 bases sitting between them. In germline, CDR1 is MGHRA, CDR2 YSYEKL.

The chain is built from TRBV19 and TRBJ1-5; D gene ambiguous. Germline V gene sequence: CDR1 LNHDA, CDR2 SQIVND (reference sequence). The CDR3 totals 15 residues. Trimming stripped 11 bases from V and 5 bases from J, with 22 bases between. The CDR3 DNA follows: TGTGCCGCAGGACGAGGGAGTCGAGTAGATCAGCCCCAGCATTTT. Protein: CAAGRGSRVDQPQHF.

This clone appeared once. The chain recombines TRBV15 with TRBJ2-3; 11 bases fit TRBD1. The germline gives CDR1 LNHNV, CDR2 YYDKDF (reference sequence). The CDR3 is made up of 16 amino acids. V dropped 3 bases and J dropped 5; count of bases not matched to a gene: 7. CDR3 bases: TGTGCCACCAGCAGGACCGGGACAGGGGGGGGAGATACGCAGTATTTT. This translates into CATSRTGTGGGDTQYF.

The chain uses TRBV5-4 and TRBJ1-3; no clear D gene. The CDR3 runs 15 residues. The germline gives CDR1 SGHNT, CDR2 YYREEE (reference sequence). V lost 1 base to trimming and J lost 1 base, with 9 bases between them. This CDR3 reads CASSLRAESGNTIYF. CDR3 nucleotide sequence: TGTGCCAGCAGCTTGAGGGCAGAGTCTGGAAACACCATATATTTT.

V usage is TRBV30 and J usage is TRBJ1-4, with 7 bases aligning to TRBD1. CDR3 length equals 14 residues. Germline V gene lookup returns CDR1 GTSNPN and CDR2 SVGIG (reference sequence). The junction had 5 bases not matched to a gene; V was cut back by 0 bases and J by 7 bases. DNA for the CDR3: TGTGCCTGGAGTGTGACAGGGAGCGTTGAAAAACTGTTTTTT. Translated, it gives CAWSVTGSVEKLFF.

This clone was picked up one time. This rearrangement joins TRBV19 to TRBJ1-5; TRBD1 agrees at 9 bases. The CDR3 length is 14 residues. Trimming removed 4 bases from V and 4 bases from J; junction bases left unmatched: 2. CDR1 is LNHDA and CDR2 is SQIVND in the germline V gene (reference sequence). CDR3 coding DNA: TGTGCCAGTAGTAGAGGGACAGGGAATCAGCCCCAGCATTTT. Amino acids: CASSRGTGNQPQHF.

The chain links TRBV15 to TRBJ1-3, with TRBD1 identical over 8 bases. The ends lost 5 bases at V and 2 bases at J; junction bases unmatched: 5. Looked up from germline, CDR1 is LNHNV and CDR2 is YYDKDF (reference sequence). This CDR3 has 15 residues. In nucleotides, the CDR3 is TGTGCCACCAGCCAAAGGGACAGGCCTGGAAACACCATATATTTT. This gives the protein CATSQRDRPGNTIYF.

The chain has TRBV3-1 (or the pseudogene TRBV3-2) and TRBJ2-3; 9 bases align to TRBD2. Per the germline V gene, CDR1 is LGHDT and CDR2 is YNNKEL (reference sequence). The CDR3 is 16 amino acids. Losses at the gene ends were 4 bases for V and 4 bases for J; bases not matched to a gene: 9. CDR3 bases: TGTGCCAGCAGCCTAGCGGGGGCGAGACTCGCAGATACGCAGTATTTT. It translates to CASSLAGARLADTQYF.

The chain links TRBV18 to TRBJ2-3; 9 bases agree with TRBD2. This CDR3 region has 15 residues. Germline V CDR1 and CDR2: KGHSH, LQKENI. With 4 bases clipped from V and 3 bases from J, the junction kept 5 bases outside the gene matches. The CDR3 loop is CASSRSAGGTDTQYF. The CDR3 DNA sequence: TGTGCCAGCTCACGGTCAGCGGGGGGAACAGATACGCAGTATTTT.

The chain carries TRBV19 and TRBJ1-4; D not certain. The CDR3 runs to 16 residues. V lost 5 bases and J 0 bases, leaving 13 bases between the germline ends. Germline V lookup: CDR1 LNHDA, CDR2 SQIVND (reference sequence). The CDR3 sequence is CASSPWRVATNEKLFF. The DNA for the CDR3 is TGTGCCAGTAGTCCGTGGCGCGTTGCAACTAATGAAAAACTGTTTTTT.

This chain links TRBV6-4 with TRBJ2-1; possibly TRBD2 for D (6 bases). Looked up from germline, CDR1 is MRHNA and CDR2 is SNTAGT. The CDR3 contains 15 residues. V was pared by 6 bases and J by 2 bases, with 14 bases between. In DNA form, the CDR3 reads TGTGCCAGCAGGGGGAGGCATCAGACCTACAATGAGCAGTTCTTC. This encodes CASRGRHQTYNEQFF.

This sequence joins TRBV2 and TRBJ1-4; TRBD1 matches 9 bases. The CDR3 extends over 14 amino acids. Germline assignment: CDR1 SNHLY and CDR2 FYNNEI. After removal of 9 bases from V and 8 bases from J, the junction contained 10 bases not matched to a gene. CDR3 loop: CASSDRGGREKLFF. In DNA form, the CDR3 reads TGTGCCAGTTCGGACAGGGGTGGTAGGGAAAAACTGTTTTTT.

This sequence joins TRBV24-1 and TRBJ2-1; D unclear. This CDR3 region has 13 residues. Germline CDR1 KGHDR, CDR2 SFDVKD. V shed 1 base and J shed 2 bases, with 2 bases lying between them. CDR3 protein: CATSDFAYNEQFF. The DNA of the CDR3 is TGTGCCACCAGTGATTTTGCCTACAATGAGCAGTTCTTC.